One sample yielded the 27 T cell receptor beta chains listed below, sequenced in a study of T cell clonality in common variable immunodeficiency. Assay used: immunoSEQ multiplex PCR; TCRdb lists only in-frame clones, some missing. Observed are about 42,000 clones, no singletons, with the top ten taking approximately 2.9%. Sequencing was carried out using peripheral blood mononuclear cells. Receptors originate from a person aged 18 to 70 in good health.

This clone was detected ten times or more. The sequence runs out 3 residues before the end of the CDR3; the remainder is reconstructed from the germline J gene. The gene calls are TRBV7-9 and TRBJ2-3; 7 positions agree with TRBD1. CDR3 length: 15 amino acids. Germline CDR1 and CDR2: SEHNR and FQNEAQ (reference sequence). Trimming removed 2 bases from V and 4 bases from J; junction bases left unmatched: 6. The CDR3 loop reads CASSLRDSNPDTQYF. The sequenced part of the CDR3 DNA is TGTGCCAGCAGCTTACGGGACAGTAACCCAGATACG.

Ten or more counts support this clone. The read ends 3 residues early relative to the CDR3; the germline J gene fills the gap. This rearrangement joins TRBV30 to TRBJ1-4; D is undetermined. Germline V gene lookup returns CDR1 GTSNPN and CDR2 SVGIG (reference sequence). The length of the CDR3 is 13 residues. V lost 5 bases to trimming and J lost 8 bases, with 15 bases between them. CDR3 protein: CAWGPGGREKLFF. The CDR3 bases that were read are TGTGCCTGGGGGCCTGGCGGGAGGGAAAAA.

This clone has at least ten counts. One end of the junction does not line up with germline, which may come from a read error. The CDR3 protein is CVSSPDYGQGNGYTF. The sequenced part of the CDR3 DNA is TGTGTCAGCTCACCAGATTACGGCCAGGGCAATGGC. The chain has TRBV18 and TRBJ1-2; the D gene is possibly TRBD1 (5 bases). The observed sequence ends 3 residues before the CDR3 terminus, with the missing tail filled in from the germline J gene. Germline CDR1 reads KGHSH; CDR2 reads LQKENI. The CDR3 loop spans 15 amino acids.

This clone turned up a few times. The CDR3 end is not reached by the read, which stops 3 residues before it; the germline J gene fills it in. V and J are TRBV2 and TRBJ1-2, with 8 bases identical to TRBD1. Germline V gives CDR1 SNHLY, CDR2 FYNNEI. This CDR3 is built from 15 residues. The CDR3 protein is CASRPPSGGRGGYTF. Partial CDR3 DNA: TGTGCCAGCAGGCCCCCCTCAGGGGGCCGAGGAGGC. Supplemented by reference TRBV2 and TRBJ1-2, the full variable domain reads EPEVTQTPSHQVTQMGQEVILRCVPISNHLYFYWYRQILGQKVEFLVSFYNNEISEKSEIFDDQFSVERPDGSNFTLKIRSTKLEDSAMYFCASRPPSGGRGGYTFGSGTRLTVV.

This clone was counted ten times or more. CDR3 DNA, as far as it was read: TGTGCCAGCAGCTCGCCCGCTAGCGGCCACAATGAG. Translating it yields CASSSPASGHNE. The full CDR3 is CASSSPASGHNEQFF. The J gene is TRBJ2-1, the V gene TRBV7-9; 7 bases match TRBD2. The CDR3 end falls 3 residues outside the read, so it is completed with the germline J gene. Germline V gene data show CDR1 as SEHNR and CDR2 as FQNEAQ (reference sequence). Trimming took 4 bases from V and 5 from J; bases not matched to a gene: 8. CDR3 length equals 15 residues.

This clone was observed at least ten times. The CDR3 end is not reached by the read, which stops 3 residues before it; the germline J gene fills it in. The chain joins TRBV12-3 or TRBV12-4 to TRBJ2-1; 9 nucleotides align to TRBD2. V trimming: 6 bases; J trimming: 0 bases; junction bases outside the gene matches: 12. The CDR3 has 18 amino acids. The CDR3 here is CASSHQGLAVSSYNEQFF. The covered CDR3 bases are TGTGCCAGCAGCCACCAGGGACTAGCCGTGAGCTCCTACAATGAG.

This clone was counted many times. The CDR3 here is CASSLQSPGTPGNTIYF. CDR3 DNA (partial): TGCGCCAGCAGCTTGCAAAGCCCCGGGACACCTGGAAACACC. The chain joins TRBV5-1 to TRBJ1-3; D perhaps matches TRBD1 (6 bases). The CDR3 end falls 3 residues outside the read, so it is completed with the germline J gene. The CDR3 runs 17 residues. The V end was cut by 1 base, the J end by 2 bases, with 16 bases between. Germline CDR1 SGHRS, CDR2 YFSETQ.

This clone was observed at least ten times. With the read ending 3 residues before the CDR3 end, the germline J gene is used to fill in that end. The chain employs TRBV7-6 and TRBJ2-3, with TRBD2 identical over 8 bases. The CDR3 consists of 18 residues. V shed 0 bases and J 0 bases; nucleotides not matched to a gene: 8. Germline values: CDR1 SGHVS, CDR2 FNYEAQ. CDR3 protein: CASSLAQLAASSTDTQYF. The CDR3 bases that were read are TGTGCCAGCAGCTTAGCCCAACTAGCGGCTTCTAGCACAGATACG.

This clone was counted many times. The read terminates 3 residues before the CDR3 end, so the remaining end is supplied by the germline J gene. The chain recombines TRBV5-1 with TRBJ2-3; 10 bases are a match to TRBD2. CDR1 is SGHRS, CDR2 YFSETQ, per germline. This CDR3 spans 16 amino acids. After removal of 3 bases from V and 0 bases from J, the junction contained 4 bases not matched to a gene. This chain's CDR3 is CASSSGLADSTDTQYF. The part of the CDR3 DNA that was read is TGCGCCAGCAGCTCCGGACTAGCGGATAGCACAGATACG.

This clone has at least ten counts. The read falls 3 residues short of the CDR3 end, and the missing part is taken from the germline J gene. The chain employs TRBV19 and TRBJ1-4, with a tentative D call TRBD1 (6 bases). There are 16 residues in the CDR3. The V and J ends lost 5 bases and 1 base respectively, with 14 bases between them. Germline loops: CDR1 LNHDA, CDR2 SQIVND (reference sequence). The sequenced CDR3 bases are TGTGCCAGTAGTCCTTCCAGGGGAGTAACTAATGAAAAA. It yields the protein CASSPSRGVTNEK. In full, the CDR3 is CASSPSRGVTNEKLFF.

Ten or more counts support this clone. With the read ending 3 residues before the CDR3 end, the germline J gene is used to fill in that end. The rearrangement joins TRBV5-6 to TRBJ1-2, with 9 bases lining up with TRBD1. The CDR3 has 14 amino acids. Germline V lookup: CDR1 SGHDT, CDR2 YYEEEE. This CDR3 reads CASSYAGQGLGYTF. Partial CDR3 DNA: TGTGCCAGCAGCTATGCGGGACAGGGCCTCGGC.

This clone appeared many times. The read ends 3 residues before the CDR3 terminus; that terminus is restored from the germline J gene. The V gene is TRBV19, the J gene TRBJ1-1; D ambiguous. Trimming took 6 bases from V and 0 from J, leaving 17 bases between them. Germline CDR1 reads LNHDA; CDR2 reads SQIVND (reference sequence). This CDR3 comprises 16 residues. The chain's CDR3 is CASRTATMPMNTEAFF. Incomplete CDR3 DNA: TGTGCCAGTAGAACGGCGACAATGCCCATGAACACTGAA.

Ten or more counts support this clone. The CDR3 end is not reached by the read, which stops 3 residues before it; the germline J gene fills it in. V usage is TRBV20-1 and J usage is TRBJ2-3; 7 bases map to TRBD2. V was pared by 3 bases and J by 6 bases, with 12 bases of the junction left unmatched. Germline V gene sequence: CDR1 DFQATT, CDR2 SNEGSKA (reference sequence). The CDR3 runs 15 residues. The sequenced CDR3 bases are TGCAGTGCTAGGGGGCGGCAAGCGGGGTGGGATACG. It encodes CSARGRQAGWDT. The CDR3 as a whole reads CSARGRQAGWDTQYF.

This clone appeared many times. The read ends 3 residues early relative to the CDR3; the germline J gene fills the gap. J is TRBJ1-1 and V is TRBV12-3 or TRBV12-4, with D maybe TRBD1 (5 bases). The ends were cut back, 5 bases at V and 3 bases at J, with 16 bases in the middle. CDR3 length equals 15 residues. The sequenced part of the CDR3 DNA is TGTGCCAGCAGTGCTGGTGGGGCGCCGGACACTGAA. Translated, it gives CASSAGGAPDTE. The full CDR3 protein reads CASSAGGAPDTEAFF.

This clone occurred many times. The read finishes 3 residues shy of the CDR3 end, and the germline J gene is used to complete it. The chain joins TRBV19 to TRBJ1-5, with D maybe TRBD1 (5 bases). Trimming removed 7 bases from V and 1 base from J, with 17 bases in between. In germline, CDR1 is LNHDA, CDR2 SQIVND (reference sequence). This CDR3 has 16 residues. The CDR3 loop reads CASIGAGSGSNQPQHF. The part of the CDR3 DNA that was read is TGTGCCAGTATAGGGGCAGGGTCGGGAAGCAATCAGCCC.

Ten or more counts support this clone. The read falls 3 residues short of the CDR3 end, and the missing part is taken from the germline J gene. The rearrangement uses TRBV20-1 and TRBJ2-1; 10 bases are shared with TRBD2. The junction had 9 bases not matched to a gene; V was cut back by 4 bases and J by 6 bases. Germline values: CDR1 DFQATT, CDR2 SNEGSKA (reference sequence). The CDR3 covers 15 residues. The DNA read from the CDR3 is TGCAGTGCTAACCAAGCGGGGGGGCTGGGCAATGAG. It codes for CSANQAGGLGNE. The complete CDR3 sequence is CSANQAGGLGNEQFF.

This clone was seen at least ten times. The CDR3 extends 3 residues past the end of the read, so its final part is completed from the germline J gene. V is TRBV29-1 and J is TRBJ2-6; 10 bases fit TRBD1. The CDR3 runs 15 residues. The germline gives CDR1 SQVTM, CDR2 ANQGSEA. V dropped 4 bases and J dropped 0; count of bases not matched to a gene: 0. CDR3 in amino acids: CSVGTGGSGANVLTF. The sequenced part of the CDR3 DNA is TGCAGCGTTGGGACAGGGGGCTCTGGGGCCAACGTC.

The sample holds many counts of this clone. With the read ending 3 residues before the CDR3 end, the germline J gene is used to fill in that end. This chain joins TRBV19 and TRBJ2-5; a weak D match, TRBD1 (6 bases). The germline CDR1 and CDR2 sequences are LNHDA and SQIVND (reference sequence). The V end lost 9 bases, the J end lost 3 bases, and 17 bases lay between the germline ends. There are 14 residues in the CDR3. The CDR3 sequence is CASRLQGREETQYF. The part of the CDR3 DNA that was read is TGTGCCAGCCGTCTACAGGGAAGGGAAGAGACC.

This clone appeared many times. Here the CDR3 reads CASRIRHGGESTEAFF. CDR3 bases read: TGTGCCAGTAGGATACGCCACGGAGGGGAATCGACTGAA. V usage is TRBV19 and J usage is TRBJ1-1, with a weak D call TRBD1 (5 bases). The read ends 3 residues shy of where the CDR3 ends; the end is completed using the germline J gene. Germline V lookup: CDR1 LNHDA, CDR2 SQIVND (reference sequence). The CDR3 has 16 residues. The germline V and J ends were trimmed by 6 bases and 5 bases, with 22 bases remaining between them.

This clone was counted at least ten times. The CDR3 end lies 3 residues beyond the end of the read and is filled in from the germline J gene. The genes are TRBV20-1 and TRBJ1-6, with D maybe TRBD1 (6 bases). V shed 6 bases and J shed 8 bases, with 20 bases lying between them. The CDR3 has 15 residues. Germline V gene lookup returns CDR1 DFQATT and CDR2 SNEGSKA (reference sequence). The DNA read from the CDR3 is TGCAGTGCAGATCTTTTGGGAGGGGGGGATTCACCC. Protein: CSADLLGGGDSP. The full CDR3 protein is CSADLLGGGDSPLHF.

This clone was counted ten times or more. The CDR3 end lies 3 residues beyond the end of the read and is filled in from the germline J gene. The chain joins TRBV30 to TRBJ1-5; D may be TRBD1 (5 bases). V lost 0 bases to trimming and J lost 9 bases, with 15 bases between them. Germline V gene lookup returns CDR1 GTSNPN and CDR2 SVGIG (reference sequence). The CDR3 has 14 residues. The sequenced part of the CDR3 DNA is TGTGCCTGGAGTGTACGTCAGGGTGTTCGGCCC. It is translated as CAWSVRQGVRP. The whole CDR3 reads CAWSVRQGVRPQHF.

With respect to this clone: The read stops 3 residues short of the end of the CDR3; the missing end is completed from the germline J gene. This chain connects TRBV20-1 to TRBJ1-4; no reliable D call. CDR1 and CDR2 from the germline V gene are DFQATT and SNEGSKA (reference sequence). This CDR3 has 17 residues. CDR3 DNA (partial): TGCAGTGCTAGAGATATCGAACTGAGCTCCTATAATTCACCA. This codes for CSARDIELSSYNSP. In full, the CDR3 is CSARDIELSSYNSPLFF.

With regard to this clone: From the germline J gene comes the end of the CDR3, since the read stops 3 residues before it. This chain uses TRBV2 with TRBJ1-4; 8 nucleotides align to TRBD1. Germline loops: CDR1 SNHLY, CDR2 FYNNEI. This CDR3 contains 15 residues. The V and J ends lost 6 bases and 2 bases, in that order; junction bases with no gene match: 5. This chain's CDR3 is CASRPTGGTNEKLFF. The sequenced CDR3 bases are TGTGCCAGCAGACCTACAGGGGGTACTAATGAAAAA.

This clone was detected many times. The read terminates 3 residues ahead of where the CDR3 ends, so the germline J gene completes it. The chain uses TRBV20-1 and TRBJ1-2, with D possibly matching TRBD1 (5 bases). The CDR3 loop spans 13 amino acids. Germline CDR1 DFQATT, CDR2 SNEGSKA (reference sequence). CDR3 loop: CSARDRGAEGYTF. CDR3 bases read: TGCAGTGCTAGAGATCGTGGGGCGGAAGGC.

This clone was seen only a few times. The CDR3 is cut off 3 residues early in the read; its end comes from the germline J gene. The V call is TRBV2, the J call TRBJ2-5, with 8 bases that match TRBD1. The CDR3 spans 15 residues. Germline CDR1 SNHLY, CDR2 FYNNEI. The CDR3 region is CASSEPRGQGDTQYF. Incomplete CDR3 DNA: TGTGCCAGCAGTGAACCCAGGGGGCAAGGAGATACC.

This clone was counted only a few times. The read comes to an end 3 residues before the CDR3 does, leaving the germline J gene to fill in the end. This chain links TRBV18 with TRBJ1-5; perhaps TRBD1 as D (5 bases). This CDR3 spans 15 amino acids. From germline, CDR1 is KGHSH and CDR2 LQKENI. V dropped 6 bases and J dropped 1 base, with 13 bases sitting between them. CDR3 bases read: TGTGCCAGCTCCCTTGAGGGGCCGAGCAATCAGCCC. It translates to CASSLEGPSNQP. From start to end, the CDR3 is CASSLEGPSNQPQHF.

CDR3 loop: CASSEGWGQGKETQYF. CDR3 DNA, as far as it was read: TGTGCCAGCAGTGAAGGCTGGGGACAGGGGAAAGAGACC. The chain recombines TRBV6-1 with TRBJ2-5; 10 bases match TRBD1. With the read ending 3 residues before the CDR3 end, the germline J gene is used to fill in that end. In germline, CDR1 is MNHNS, CDR2 SASEGT. The CDR3 contains 16 residues. The V segment lost 1 base and the J segment 3 bases; nucleotides outside the gene matches: 5.